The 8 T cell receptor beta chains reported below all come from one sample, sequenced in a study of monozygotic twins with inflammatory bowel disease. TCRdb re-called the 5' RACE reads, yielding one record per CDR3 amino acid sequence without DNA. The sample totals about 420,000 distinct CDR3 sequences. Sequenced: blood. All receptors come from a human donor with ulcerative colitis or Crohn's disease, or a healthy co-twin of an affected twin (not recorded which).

CDR3 amino acids: CASSSQGAQGNSPLHF. The gene calls are TRBV7-2 and TRBJ1-6; the TCRdb call, TRBD1, lacks DNA for checking. Germline CDR1 reads SGHTA; CDR2 reads FQGNSA. This CDR3 has 16 amino acids.

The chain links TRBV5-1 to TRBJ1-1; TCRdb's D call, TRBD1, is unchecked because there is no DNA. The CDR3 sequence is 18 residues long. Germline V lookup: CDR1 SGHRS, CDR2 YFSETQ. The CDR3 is CASSSLGQAPGTNTEAFF.

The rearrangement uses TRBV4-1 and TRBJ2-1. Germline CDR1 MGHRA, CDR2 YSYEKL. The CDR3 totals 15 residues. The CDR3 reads CASSRLVGLYNEQFF.

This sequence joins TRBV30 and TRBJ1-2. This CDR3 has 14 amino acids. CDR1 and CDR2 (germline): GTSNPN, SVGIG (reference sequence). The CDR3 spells CAWSQSGTHYGYTF.

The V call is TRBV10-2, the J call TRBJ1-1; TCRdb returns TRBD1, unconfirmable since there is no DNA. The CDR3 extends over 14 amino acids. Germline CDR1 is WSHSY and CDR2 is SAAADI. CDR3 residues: CASSGDRGLTEAFF.

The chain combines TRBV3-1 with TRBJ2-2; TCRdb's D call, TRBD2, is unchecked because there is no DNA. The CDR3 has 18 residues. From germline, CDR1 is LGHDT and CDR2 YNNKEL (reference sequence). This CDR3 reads CASSPRGSGGLNTGELFF.

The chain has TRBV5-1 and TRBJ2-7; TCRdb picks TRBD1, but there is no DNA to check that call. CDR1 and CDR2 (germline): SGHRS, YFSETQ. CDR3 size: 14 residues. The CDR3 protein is CASSATGEGYEQYF.

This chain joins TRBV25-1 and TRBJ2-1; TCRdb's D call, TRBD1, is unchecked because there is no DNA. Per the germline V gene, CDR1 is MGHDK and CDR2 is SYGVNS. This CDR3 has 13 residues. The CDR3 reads CASSTLQGSEQFF.